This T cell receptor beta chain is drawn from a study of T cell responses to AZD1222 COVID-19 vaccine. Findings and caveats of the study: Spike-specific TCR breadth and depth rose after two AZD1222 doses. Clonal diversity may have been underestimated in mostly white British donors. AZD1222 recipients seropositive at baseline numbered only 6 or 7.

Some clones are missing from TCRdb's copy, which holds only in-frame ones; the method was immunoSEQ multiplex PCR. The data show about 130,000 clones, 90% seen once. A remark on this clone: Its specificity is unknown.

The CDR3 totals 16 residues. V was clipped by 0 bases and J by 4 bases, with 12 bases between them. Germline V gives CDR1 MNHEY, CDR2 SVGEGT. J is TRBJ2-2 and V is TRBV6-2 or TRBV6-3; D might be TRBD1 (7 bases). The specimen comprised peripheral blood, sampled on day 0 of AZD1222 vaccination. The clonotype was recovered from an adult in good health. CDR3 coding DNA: TGTGCCAGCAGTTACTCGGCCCAGGGGGGCACCGGGGAGCTGTTTTTT. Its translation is CASSYSAQGGTGELFF.